This TCR beta chain was retrieved from a study of beta chain features in type 1 diabetes. Broader study findings: The study found that naive, central memory and Treg TCRB repertoires appeared more similar in patients than in healthy donors. Patients with Type 1 diabetes showed moderately but significantly shorter TCRB CDR3s in all four CD4+ subsets.

Expressed TCRB transcripts got sequenced, as all isolated RNA was reverse transcribed. Produced via immunoSEQ multiplex PCR; TCRdb's table is partial and in-frame only. In the table there are under 250,000 clones, around 14% of which are singletons. CDR1 is SGHDT, CDR2 YYEEEE, per germline. This CDR3 is built from 14 residues. The V gene lost 0 bases and the J gene lost 3 bases, with 10 bases spanning the gap. This clone occurred a few times. The antigen is unknown. The V call is TRBV5-6, the J call TRBJ2-7, with D perhaps TRBD1 (6 bases). Sample: naive CD4+ T cells from blood. This TCR was sampled from a man aged 25 to 40 with type 1 diabetes. Here the CDR3 DNA reads TGTGCCAGCAGCTTGGGGCCCAGGGGCTACGAGCAGTACTTC. Amino acid sequence: CASSLGPRGYEQYF.